A single T cell receptor beta chain is shown here with its context. The repertoire was sequenced with immunoSEQ multiplex PCR; TCRdb's copy has only in-frame clones and lacks some. The table lists approximately 330,000 clones, roughly 87% of them singletons. Seattle's enrolled individuals joined amid active infection and were then monitored longitudinally. CDR3 length equals 19 residues. J gave up 1 base and V 2 bases, and 15 bases lay outside the gene matches. Germline-derived CDR1 and CDR2 are LGHDT and YNNKEL (reference sequence). The sample originates from a study of blood T cell repertoires in COVID-19. About the research overall: Samples of COVID-19 (acute and convalescent) were obtained from the United States, Italy and Spain. Nucleic acid was either cDNA or gDNA, and it came from T cells, B-cell-depleted T cells, or PBMCs.

The sequence was obtained from a man younger than 40 with COVID-19, enrolled during active disease. Material for sequencing was peripheral blood. The rearrangement links TRBV3-1 (or the pseudogene TRBV3-2) to TRBJ2-3, with TRBD2 matching over 7 bases. In DNA form, the CDR3 reads TGTGCCAGCAGCCAACGCAAAACAGCCCTCCGGGGGGGCACAGATACGCAGTATTTT. Encoded protein: CASSQRKTALRGGTDTQYF.